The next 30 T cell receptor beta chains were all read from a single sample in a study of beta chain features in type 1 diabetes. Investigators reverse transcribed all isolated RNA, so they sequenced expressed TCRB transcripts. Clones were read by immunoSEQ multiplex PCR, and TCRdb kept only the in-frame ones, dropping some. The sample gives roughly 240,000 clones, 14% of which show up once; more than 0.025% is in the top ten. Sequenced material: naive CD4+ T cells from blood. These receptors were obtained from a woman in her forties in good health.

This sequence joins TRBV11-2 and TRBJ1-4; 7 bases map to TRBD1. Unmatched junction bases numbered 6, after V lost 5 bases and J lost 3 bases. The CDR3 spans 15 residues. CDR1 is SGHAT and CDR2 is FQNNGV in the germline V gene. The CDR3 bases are TGTGCCAGCAGCCGAAACAGGGGACCTAATGAAAAACTGTTTTTT. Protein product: CASSRNRGPNEKLFF. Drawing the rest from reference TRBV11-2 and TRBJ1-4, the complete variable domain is EAGVAQSPRYKIIEKRQSVAFWCNPISGHATLYWYQQILGQGPKLLIQFQNNGVVDDSQLPKDRFSAERLKGVDSTLKIQPAKLEDSAVYLCASSRNRGPNEKLFFGSGTQLSVL.

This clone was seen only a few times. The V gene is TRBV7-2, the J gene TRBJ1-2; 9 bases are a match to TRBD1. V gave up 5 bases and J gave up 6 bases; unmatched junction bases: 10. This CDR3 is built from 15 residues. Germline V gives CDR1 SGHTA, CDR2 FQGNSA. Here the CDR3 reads CASSPRTGVLHGYTF. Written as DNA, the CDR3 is TGTGCCAGCAGCCCACGGACAGGGGTTTTACATGGCTACACCTTC.

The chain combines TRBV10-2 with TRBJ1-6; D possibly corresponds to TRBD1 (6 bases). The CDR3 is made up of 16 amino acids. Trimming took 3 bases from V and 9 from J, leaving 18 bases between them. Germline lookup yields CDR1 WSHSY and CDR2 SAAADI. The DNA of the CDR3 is TGCGCCAGCAGTGAATCCCTGGGGGGGCGGGCTTCACCCCTCCACTTT. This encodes CASSESLGGRASPLHF.

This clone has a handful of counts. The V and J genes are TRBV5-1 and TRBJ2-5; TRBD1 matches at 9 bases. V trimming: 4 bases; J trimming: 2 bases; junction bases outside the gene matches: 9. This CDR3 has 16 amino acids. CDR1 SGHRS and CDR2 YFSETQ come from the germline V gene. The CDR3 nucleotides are TGCGCCAGCAGCCCAGGCTGGGGACAGGGACAAGAGACCCAGTACTTC. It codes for CASSPGWGQGQETQYF. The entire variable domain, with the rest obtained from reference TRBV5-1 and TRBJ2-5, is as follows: KAGVTQTPRYLIKTRGQQVTLSCSPISGHRSVSWYQQTPGQGLQFLFEYFSETQRNKGNFPGRFSGRQFSNSRSEMNVSTLELGDSALYLCASSPGWGQGQETQYFGPGTRLLVL.

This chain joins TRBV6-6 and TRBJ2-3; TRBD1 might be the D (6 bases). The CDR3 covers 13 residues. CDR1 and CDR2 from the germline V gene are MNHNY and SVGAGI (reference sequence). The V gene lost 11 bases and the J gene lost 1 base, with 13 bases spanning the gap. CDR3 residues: CAAHRVGTDTQYF. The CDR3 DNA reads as TGTGCCGCTCACAGGGTTGGCACAGATACGCAGTATTTT.

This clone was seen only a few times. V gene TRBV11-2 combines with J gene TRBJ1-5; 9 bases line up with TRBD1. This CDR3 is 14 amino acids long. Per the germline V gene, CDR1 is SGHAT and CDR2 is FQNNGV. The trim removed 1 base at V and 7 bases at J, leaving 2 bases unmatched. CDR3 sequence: CASSLGDRDQPQHF. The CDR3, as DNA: TGTGCCAGCAGCTTAGGGGACAGGGACCAGCCCCAGCATTTT.

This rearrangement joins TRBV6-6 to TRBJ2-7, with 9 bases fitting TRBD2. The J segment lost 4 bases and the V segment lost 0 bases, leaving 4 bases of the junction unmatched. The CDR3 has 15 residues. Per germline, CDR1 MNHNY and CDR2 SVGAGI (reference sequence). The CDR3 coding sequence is TGTGCCAGCAGTTACTCGGCGGGGGGGAATTACGAGCAGTACTTC. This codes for CASSYSAGGNYEQYF.

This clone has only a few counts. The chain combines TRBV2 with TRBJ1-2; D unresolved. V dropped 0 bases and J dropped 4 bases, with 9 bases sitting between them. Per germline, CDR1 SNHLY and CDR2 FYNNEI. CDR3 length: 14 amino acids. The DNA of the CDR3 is TGTGCCAGCAGTGAAGCCGGGGTGGGCTATGGCTACACCTTC. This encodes CASSEAGVGYGYTF.

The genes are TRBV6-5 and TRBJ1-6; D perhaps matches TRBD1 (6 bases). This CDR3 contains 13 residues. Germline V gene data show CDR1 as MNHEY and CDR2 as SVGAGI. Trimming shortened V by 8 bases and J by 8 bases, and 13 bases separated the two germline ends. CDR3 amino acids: CASYRAGDSPLHF. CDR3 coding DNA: TGTGCCAGCTACAGGGCGGGTGATTCACCCCTCCACTTT.

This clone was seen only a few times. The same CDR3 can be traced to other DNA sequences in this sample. CDR3 region: CASSRDSNTEAFF. CDR3 bases: TGTGCCAGCAGCCGGGACAGTAACACTGAAGCTTTCTTT. The chain has TRBV5-4 and TRBJ1-1, with 7 bases lining up with TRBD1. The CDR3 is 13 amino acids. The germline V gene has CDR1 SGHNT and CDR2 YYREEE (reference sequence). The ends lost 4 bases at V and 2 bases at J; junction bases unmatched: 2.

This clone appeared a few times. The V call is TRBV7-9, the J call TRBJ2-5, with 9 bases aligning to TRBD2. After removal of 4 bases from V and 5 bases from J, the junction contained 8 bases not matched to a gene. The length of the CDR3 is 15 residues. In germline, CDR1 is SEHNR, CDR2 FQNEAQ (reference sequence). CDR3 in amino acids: CASSSGGLAAETQYF. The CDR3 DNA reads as TGTGCCAGCAGCTCCGGGGGACTAGCCGCTGAGACCCAGTACTTC.

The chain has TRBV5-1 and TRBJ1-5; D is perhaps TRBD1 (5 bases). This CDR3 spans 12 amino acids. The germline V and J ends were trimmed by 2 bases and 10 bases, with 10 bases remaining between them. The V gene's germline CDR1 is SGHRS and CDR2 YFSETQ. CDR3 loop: CASSLGVGPQHF. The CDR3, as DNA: TGCGCCAGCAGCTTAGGGGTTGGTCCCCAGCATTTT.

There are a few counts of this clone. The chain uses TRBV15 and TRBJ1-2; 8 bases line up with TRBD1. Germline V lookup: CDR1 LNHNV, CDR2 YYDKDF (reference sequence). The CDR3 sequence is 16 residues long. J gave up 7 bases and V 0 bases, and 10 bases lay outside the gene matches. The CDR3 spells CATSRDLDRASVGYTF. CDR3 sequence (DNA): TGTGCCACCAGCAGAGACTTGGACAGGGCGAGTGTTGGCTACACCTTC. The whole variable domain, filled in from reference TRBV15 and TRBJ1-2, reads DAMVIQNPRYQVTQFGKPVTLSCSQTLNHNVMYWYQQKSSQAPKLLFHYYDKDFNNEADTPDNFQSRRPNTSFCFLDIRSPGLGDTAMYLCATSRDLDRASVGYTFGSGTRLTVV.

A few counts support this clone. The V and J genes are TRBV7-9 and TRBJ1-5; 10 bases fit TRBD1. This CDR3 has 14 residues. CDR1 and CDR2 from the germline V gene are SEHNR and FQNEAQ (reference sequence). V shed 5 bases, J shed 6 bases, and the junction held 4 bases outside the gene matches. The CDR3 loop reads CASSPDRGSQPQHF. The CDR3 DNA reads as TGTGCCAGCAGCCCGGACAGGGGGAGTCAGCCCCAGCATTTT.

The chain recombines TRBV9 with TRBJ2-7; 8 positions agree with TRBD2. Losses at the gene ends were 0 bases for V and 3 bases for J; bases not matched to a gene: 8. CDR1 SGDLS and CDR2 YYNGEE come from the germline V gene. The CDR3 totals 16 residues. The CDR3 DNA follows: TGTGCCAGCAGCGTAGAGGCTAGCGGGTCATTCTACGAGCAGTACTTC. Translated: CASSVEASGSFYEQYF.

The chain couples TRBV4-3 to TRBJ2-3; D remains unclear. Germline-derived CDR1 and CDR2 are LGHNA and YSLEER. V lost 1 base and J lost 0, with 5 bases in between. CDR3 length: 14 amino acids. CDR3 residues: CASSQGTSTDTQYF. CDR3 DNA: TGCGCCAGCAGCCAAGGAACTAGCACAGATACGCAGTATTTT.

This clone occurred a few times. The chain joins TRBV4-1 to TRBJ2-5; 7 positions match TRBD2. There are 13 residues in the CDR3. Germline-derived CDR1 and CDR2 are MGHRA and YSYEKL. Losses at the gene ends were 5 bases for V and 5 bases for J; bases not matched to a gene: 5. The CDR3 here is CASSGGGRETQYF. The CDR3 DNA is TGCGCCAGCAGCGGGGGGGGTCGTGAGACCCAGTACTTC.

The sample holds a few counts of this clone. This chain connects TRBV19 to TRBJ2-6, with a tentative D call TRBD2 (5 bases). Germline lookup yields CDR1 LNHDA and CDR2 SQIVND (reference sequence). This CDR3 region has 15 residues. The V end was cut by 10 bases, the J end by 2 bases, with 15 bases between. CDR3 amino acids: CATTTRGTGANVLTF. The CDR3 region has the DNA TGTGCCACCACGACACGGGGAACTGGGGCCAACGTCCTGACTTTC.

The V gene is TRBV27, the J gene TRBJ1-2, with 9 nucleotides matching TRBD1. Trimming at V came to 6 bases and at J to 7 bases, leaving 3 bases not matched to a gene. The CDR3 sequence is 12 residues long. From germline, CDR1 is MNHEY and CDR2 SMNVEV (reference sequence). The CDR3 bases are TGTGCCAGCAGAAGGACAGGGGTTGGCTACACCTTC. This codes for CASRRTGVGYTF.

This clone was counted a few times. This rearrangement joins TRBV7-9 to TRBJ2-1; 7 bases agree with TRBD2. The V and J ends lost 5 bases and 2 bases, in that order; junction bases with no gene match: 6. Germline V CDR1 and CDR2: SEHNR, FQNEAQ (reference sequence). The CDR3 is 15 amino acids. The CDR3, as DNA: TGTGCCAGCAGCGCCGGGACTACACCCTACAATGAGCAGTTCTTC. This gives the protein CASSAGTTPYNEQFF.

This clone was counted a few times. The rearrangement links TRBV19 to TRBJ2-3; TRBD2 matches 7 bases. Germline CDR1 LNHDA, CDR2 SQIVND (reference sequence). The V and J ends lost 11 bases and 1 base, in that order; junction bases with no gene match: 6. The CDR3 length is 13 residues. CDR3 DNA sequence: TGTGCCTGTGGCGCGGGGGGCACAGATACGCAGTATTTT. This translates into CACGAGGTDTQYF.

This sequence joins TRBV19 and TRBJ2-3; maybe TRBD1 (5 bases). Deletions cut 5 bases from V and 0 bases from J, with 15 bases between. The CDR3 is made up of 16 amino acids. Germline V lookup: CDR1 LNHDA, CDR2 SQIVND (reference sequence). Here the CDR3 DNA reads TGTGCCAGTAGTCCATTGACAGAACCTAGCACAGATACGCAGTATTTT. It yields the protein CASSPLTEPSTDTQYF.

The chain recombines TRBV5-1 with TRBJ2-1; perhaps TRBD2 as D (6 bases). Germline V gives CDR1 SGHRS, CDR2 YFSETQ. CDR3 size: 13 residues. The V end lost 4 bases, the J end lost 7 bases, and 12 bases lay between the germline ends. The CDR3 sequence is CASSDWEENEQFF. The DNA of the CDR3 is TGCGCCAGCAGCGATTGGGAGGAGAATGAGCAGTTCTTC.

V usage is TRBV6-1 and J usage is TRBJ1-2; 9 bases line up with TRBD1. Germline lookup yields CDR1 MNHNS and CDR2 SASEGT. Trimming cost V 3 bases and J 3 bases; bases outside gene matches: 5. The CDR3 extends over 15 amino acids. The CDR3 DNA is TGTGCCAGCAGTGACCCGGGACAGGGAGACTATGGCTACACCTTC. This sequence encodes CASSDPGQGDYGYTF.

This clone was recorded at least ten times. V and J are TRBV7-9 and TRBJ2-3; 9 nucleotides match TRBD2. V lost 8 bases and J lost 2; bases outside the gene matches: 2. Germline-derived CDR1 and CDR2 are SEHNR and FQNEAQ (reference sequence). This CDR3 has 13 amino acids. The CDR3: CASLAGPTDTQYF. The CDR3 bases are TGTGCCAGCCTAGCGGGGCCCACAGATACGCAGTATTTT. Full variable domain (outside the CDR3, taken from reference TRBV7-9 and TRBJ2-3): DTGVSQNPRHKITKRGQNVTFRCDPISEHNRLYWYRQTLGQGPEFLTYFQNEAQLEKSRLLSDRFSAERPKGSFSTLEIQRTEQGDSAMYLCASLAGPTDTQYFGPGTRLTVL.

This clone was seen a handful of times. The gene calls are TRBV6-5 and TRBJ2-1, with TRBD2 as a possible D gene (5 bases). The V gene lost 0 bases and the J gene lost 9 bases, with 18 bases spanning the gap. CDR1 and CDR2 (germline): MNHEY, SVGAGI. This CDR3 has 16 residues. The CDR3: CASSYSQATKDVEQFF. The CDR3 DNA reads TGTGCCAGCAGTTACTCCCAGGCGACTAAGGACGTTGAGCAGTTCTTC.

CDR3 protein: CASGYVREDRGDTGELFF. CDR3 DNA sequence: TGTGCTAGTGGATACGTGCGGGAGGACAGGGGGGACACCGGGGAGCTGTTTTTT. This chain links TRBV12-5 with TRBJ2-2; 10 nucleotides line up with TRBD1. Germline CDR1 and CDR2: LGHNT and FRNRAP. The CDR3 spans 18 residues. V was clipped by 6 bases and J by 3 bases; unmatched bases: 13.

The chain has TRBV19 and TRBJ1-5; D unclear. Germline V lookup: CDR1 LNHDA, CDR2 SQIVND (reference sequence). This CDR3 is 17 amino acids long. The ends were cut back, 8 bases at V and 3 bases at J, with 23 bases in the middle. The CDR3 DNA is TGTGCCAGTGCTGATCGACCGGATACGGGTTACAATCAGCCCCAGCATTTT. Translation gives CASADRPDTGYNQPQHF.

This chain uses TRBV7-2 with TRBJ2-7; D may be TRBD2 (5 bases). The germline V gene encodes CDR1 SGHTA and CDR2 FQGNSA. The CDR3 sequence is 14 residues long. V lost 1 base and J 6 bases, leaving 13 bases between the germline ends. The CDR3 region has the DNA TGTGCCAGCAGCTTAGGCGGGTCTGTCTCCGAGCAGTACTTC. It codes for CASSLGGSVSEQYF.

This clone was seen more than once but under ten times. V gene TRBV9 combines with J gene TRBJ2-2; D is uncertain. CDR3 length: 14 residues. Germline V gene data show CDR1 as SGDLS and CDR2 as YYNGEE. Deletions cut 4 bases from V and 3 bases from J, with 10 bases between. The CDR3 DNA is TGTGCCAGCAGCCTCTCCCTAGACACCGGGGAGCTGTTTTTT. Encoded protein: CASSLSLDTGELFF.